Listed below are T cell receptor beta chains from one sample, sequenced in a study of shared clonotypes between healthy human individuals. Produced via immunoSEQ multiplex PCR; TCRdb's table is partial and in-frame only. The sample lists about 2.3 million clones; 80% to 95% were seen once. What was sequenced was naive CD4+ T cells from PBMCs. The receptors come from a man between 18 and 35 years old in good health. Some clones in this sample may be carry-over from other donors' samples. CDR3s include the opening cysteine and the closing phenylalanine or tryptophan. Some rows mark clone size as missing; the rest say once, few, many or name a class of expanded clone.

clone_size	v_call	j_call	cdr3_aa
.	TRBV28	TRBJ2-2	CASSFFRGAGGELFF
once	TRBV28	TRBJ1-1	CASSFRAPATEAFF
.	TRBV5-1	TRBJ2-3	CASSLGDSVADTQYF
.	TRBV2	TRBJ1-1	CASRIHRGGGKAFF
.	TRBV19	TRBJ2-2	CASFFRGRDTGELFF
.	TRBV5-4	TRBJ1-1	CASTLDANTEAFF
.	TRBV11-2	TRBJ2-3	CASSLFARTSQRDTQYF
.	TRBV11-2	TRBJ2-1	CASRRQGARNEQFF
.	TRBV5-1	TRBJ1-2	CASSLDYGYTF
.	TRBV7-7	TRBJ2-7	CASSLTGQGVSEQYF
.	TRBV7-3	TRBJ2-3	CASGSSSSTDTQYF
.	TRBV7-9	TRBJ2-5	CASNLGGSGETQYF
.	TRBV5-1	TRBJ1-1	CASKPGTGDTEAFF
.	TRBV5-6	TRBJ2-7	CASRRDRGSSYEQYF
.	TRBV6-5	TRBJ2-3	CASSYSAAGGADTQYF
.	TRBV2	TRBJ2-3	CASKNIDTQYF
.	TRBV20-1	TRBJ2-7	CSAKDIYEQYF
.	TRBV7-2	TRBJ2-4	CASRAPASGLAKNIQYF
.	TRBV7-6	TRBJ1-6	CASSLGPRGLNSPLHF
.	TRBV7-2	TRBJ1-1	CASSHGQGTEAFF
.	TRBV2	TRBJ2-3	CASSEGGTDTQYF
.	TRBV11-2	TRBJ1-4	CASSLIITNEKLFF
.	TRBV7-3	TRBJ1-2	CASSLTAAQGLYGYTF
.	TRBV6-1	TRBJ1-5	CASSEGGHNQPQHF
.	TRBV19	TRBJ2-5	CASSIQGGRRETQYF
once	TRBV6-5	TRBJ1-1	CASSYSRGAQQF
.	TRBV27	TRBJ2-2	CASSGENGGELFF
.	TRBV11-2	TRBJ2-3	CASSLMTARTDTQYF
.	TRBV27	TRBJ2-7	CASSFRDRVFYEQYF
once	TRBV28	TRBJ1-1	CASSLGTGTGARF
.	TRBV28	TRBJ1-2	CASSPRGGAGYGYTF
.	TRBV10-3	TRBJ2-7	CAISERQGASYEQYF
.	TRBV28	TRBJ1-5	CASGQRMTNQPQHF
.	TRBV5-4	TRBJ2-1	CASSEGLAGGPHNEQFF
.	TRBV27	TRBJ2-3	CASCWVGDGTDTQYF
.	TRBV28	TRBJ2-7	CASSSTVRGNEQYF
.	TRBV27	TRBJ2-7	CASILSPTSGSYEQYF